This TCR beta chain emerged from a study of T cell changes during pregnancy in multiple sclerosis. Per the germline V gene, CDR1 is MDHEN and CDR2 is SYDVKM. The CDR3 is made up of 15 amino acids. V shed 6 bases and J 0 bases; nucleotides not matched to a gene: 5. Only in-frame clones appear in the TCRdb table, and some are missing; sequencing was by immunoSEQ multiplex PCR. The sample lists roughly 34,000 clones, roughly nine tenths seen once, with roughly 0.41% in the top ten. The material was CD4+ T cells from peripheral blood mononuclear cells, obtained in the second trimester of pregnancy. The chain employs TRBV28 and TRBJ2-1, with 7 bases fitting TRBD2. The source of this sequence is a female donor in good health, enrolled as a control in a pregnancy study. The chain's CDR3 is CASSTGTTSYNEQFF. DNA of the CDR3: TGTGCCAGCAGCACCGGGACTACCTCCTACAATGAGCAGTTCTTC.